The 8 T cell receptor beta chains given below trace back to one sample, sequenced in a study of blood T cell repertoires in COVID-19 (dated by TCRdb to the early 2020s). The protocol used for the library was the immunoSEQ multiplex PCR assay. This immuneACCESS table, as held by TCRdb, lists in-frame sequences with V and J called but not all clones. Of the missing ones, under half trace to an unresolved V gene in checked studies; the others have no known cause. The sample includes fewer than 200,000 clones, with 88% observed a single time. Of the sample, roughly 9% falls within the top ten clones. The sequenced sample was PBMCs or T cells enriched from blood (not recorded which). All receptors come from a woman in her late teens or twenties who had recovered from COVID-19.

To note about this clone: One junction end disagrees with the germline gene, perhaps due to a read error. The rearrangement uses TRBV7-7 and TRBJ2-1; 10 bases line up with TRBD2. Germline assignment: CDR1 SSHAT and CDR2 FNYEAQ (reference sequence). The CDR3 length is 16 residues. DNA of the CDR3: TGTGCTAGCAGCCCAACAGCCGGGACTAGCGTCGGTGAGCAGTTCTTC. Protein product: CASSPTAGTSVGEQFF.

The chain is built from TRBV2 and TRBJ1-1; 9 nucleotides line up with TRBD1. This CDR3 has 15 amino acids. J gave up 4 bases and V 5 bases, and 8 bases lay outside the gene matches. From germline, CDR1 is SNHLY and CDR2 FYNNEI. As DNA, the CDR3 is TGTGCCAGCAGTTCCTTACAGGGGGCAGGCACTGAAGCTTTCTTT. It codes for CASSSLQGAGTEAFF.

The V call is TRBV19, the J call TRBJ2-1; D gene uncertain. The CDR3 is 11 residues long. CDR1 and CDR2 from the germline V gene are LNHDA and SQIVND (reference sequence). Trimming removed 9 bases at V and 6 bases at J, with 9 bases between. The CDR3 is CASTESNEQFF. The CDR3 nucleotides are TGTGCCAGCACAGAAAGCAATGAGCAGTTCTTC. The full variable domain, with the rest looked up from reference TRBV19 and TRBJ2-1, is DGGITQSPKYLFRKEGQNVTLSCEQNLNHDAMYWYRQDPGQGLRLIYYSQIVNDFQKGDIAEGYSVSREKKESFPLTVTSAQKNPTAFYLCASTESNEQFFGPGTRLTVL.

The chain links TRBV11-3 to TRBJ2-2; TRBD1 aligns across 10 bases. This CDR3 contains 15 residues. Trimming took 5 bases from V and 6 from J; bases not matched to a gene: 6. Germline CDR1 and CDR2: SGHNT and YENEEA. The CDR3 reads CASSPTGTGAGELFF. In nucleotides, the CDR3 is TGTGCCAGCAGCCCTACCGGGACAGGGGCCGGGGAGCTGTTTTTT.

Concerning this clone: This likely comes from a read error, as the CDR3 has no conserved phenylalanine or tryptophan at its end. The limits of the CDR3 on the DNA are not certain, so only TCRdb's listed CDR3 is given. J is TRBJ1-2 and V is TRBV6-1. The CDR3 has 12 amino acids, counting both end residues. Germline V gene sequence: CDR1 MNHNS, CDR2 SASEGT. CDR3: CASSEASDRVLL.

Only one count was recorded for this clone. The gene calls are TRBV5-8 and TRBJ2-7; TRBD2 is a possible D gene (6 bases). CDR1 and CDR2 from the germline V gene are SGHTS and YDEGEE. This CDR3 spans 13 amino acids. The V and J ends lost 0 bases and 6 bases respectively, with 10 bases between them. The CDR3 region has the DNA TGTGCCAGCAGCTTGGTTCGGGGGTCCGAGCAGTACTTC. This sequence encodes CASSLVRGSEQYF.

The count of this clone is one. The J gene is TRBJ2-5, the V gene TRBV2, with D unresolved. The CDR3 has 13 amino acids. Trimming removed 6 bases from V and 5 bases from J, with 13 bases in between. Germline values: CDR1 SNHLY, CDR2 FYNNEI. CDR3 protein: CASRQALAETQYF. The CDR3 bases are TGTGCCAGCAGGCAGGCGCTGGCGGAGACCCAGTACTTC.

The rearrangement uses TRBV3-1 (or the pseudogene TRBV3-2) and TRBJ1-5, with TRBD1 matching over 12 bases. The CDR3 runs to 18 residues. J was trimmed by 2 bases and V by 2 bases; bases with no gene match: 7. The germline gives CDR1 LGHDT, CDR2 YNNKEL (reference sequence). Written as DNA, the CDR3 is TGTGCCAGCAGCCAAAAGGGACAGGGGGCTATTGGCAATCAGCCCCAGCATTTT. Its translation: CASSQKGQGAIGNQPQHF.